The entry that follows covers one TCR beta chain sequence. The antigen remains unidentified. After constant-region reverse-primer amplification, full-length variable regions underwent semi-nested PCR with Nested Universal Primer A. TCRdb ran MiXCR on the 5' RACE reads and lists one entry per CDR3 protein. The sample yields 4,000 to 5,000 distinct CDR3 sequences, more than 60% seen once. General observations from the study: Greatest tumor Treg TCR overlap was with tumor naive CD4+ cells.

Cells sorted as Tregs were CD4+, CD25+ and CD127-/low. Germline values: CDR1 KGHSH, CDR2 LQKENI. CDR3 length: 16 amino acids. Trimming cost V 6 bases and J 2 bases, with 20 bases left between them. The clonotype originates from a female donor with breast cancer. The sample was Tregs sorted from blood. The chain combines TRBV18 with TRBJ2-7; D is perhaps TRBD2 (7 bases). The CDR3 loop is CASSPPGRGIAYEQYF. The CDR3 nucleotides are TGTGCCAGCTCCCCTCCAGGGAGGGGGATCGCCTACGAGCAGTACTTC.